The sequence of this T cell receptor beta chain was determined in a study of cytomegalovirus exposure and HLA in healthy donors. 60 Vbeta and 13 Jbeta primers were used in PCR. Only in-frame clones appear in the TCRdb table, and some are missing; sequencing was by immunoSEQ multiplex PCR. The table shows about 120,000 clones, with roughly 87% occurring only once. J lost 9 bases, V lost 0 bases, and 17 bases had no gene match. CDR1 is LNHNV, CDR2 YYDKDF, per germline (reference sequence). The CDR3 is 18 residues long. Study findings and constraints: Among donors in an Asian-associated ancestry cluster, a later analysis reportedly found fewer N-insertions than the roughly 700-donor mean.

About this clone itself: The antigen remains unidentified.

The gene calls are TRBV15 and TRBJ2-1; 7 bases align to TRBD2. The receptor was isolated from a woman aged 18-35 years in good health and CMV-seronegative. Input material: PBMCs. The CDR3 is CATSRDWVGSGGSGEQFF. The DNA of the CDR3 is TGTGCCACCAGCAGAGATTGGGTGGGATCGGGAGGAAGTGGTGAGCAGTTCTTC.